The rows below give T cell receptor beta chains drawn from one sample of a study of cytomegalovirus exposure and HLA in healthy donors. The protocol was immunoSEQ multiplex PCR, while the TCRdb copy is restricted to in-frame clones and leaves out a portion. The sample contains fewer than 150,000 clones, roughly 86% of which appear only once. The sample consisted of PBMCs. The receptors were sampled from a man aged 18 to 30 in good health and CMV-seronegative. Both conserved end residues are part of each CDR3. The D gene is left open where the match is weak. Rows may omit the clone size; those that give it use once, few, many or a size class.

v_call: TRBV30
d_call: TRBD2
clone_size: -
j_call: TRBJ2-1
cdr3_nt: TGTGCCTGGACTAGCGGGAGTGAGGTTGAGCAGTTCTTC
cdr3_aa: CAWTSGSEVEQFF

v_call: TRBV30
d_call: -
clone_size: -
j_call: TRBJ2-3
cdr3_nt: TGTGCCTGGAGTGTACGGGAGCATACGCAGTATTTT
cdr3_aa: CAWSVREHTQYF

v_call: TRBV7-6
d_call: TRBD2
clone_size: -
j_call: TRBJ2-1
cdr3_nt: TGTGCCAGCAGCTTTTCTAGCGGGAGGGGCAATGAGCAGTTCTTC
cdr3_aa: CASSFSSGRGNEQFF

v_call: TRBV5-6
d_call: TRBD2
clone_size: -
j_call: TRBJ2-7
cdr3_nt: TGTGCCAGCAGCTTCGCTAGCGGGGGTATCTACGAGCAGTACTTC
cdr3_aa: CASSFASGGIYEQYF

v_call: TRBV4-1
d_call: -
clone_size: -
j_call: TRBJ1-2
cdr3_nt: TGCGCCAGCAGCCAGCGGGGTCACGATAACTATGGCTACACCTTC
cdr3_aa: CASSQRGHDNYGYTF

v_call: TRBV9
d_call: TRBD1
clone_size: -
j_call: TRBJ1-2
cdr3_nt: TGTGCCAGCAGCGAGCGGCGACAGGGGGGGAATGGCTACACCTTC
cdr3_aa: CASSERRQGGNGYTF

v_call: TRBV11-2
d_call: TRBD2
clone_size: -
j_call: TRBJ2-5
cdr3_nt: TGTGCCAGCAGCTTACAGCGGGGGAGAGAGGAGACCCAGTACTTC
cdr3_aa: CASSLQRGREETQYF

v_call: TRBV11-2
d_call: TRBD1
clone_size: once
j_call: TRBJ2-7
cdr3_nt: TGTGCCAGCAGCTCCCGGACAGGGACCAAATATCATGGGTACGAGCAGTACTTC
cdr3_aa: CASSSRTGTKYHGYEQYF

v_call: TRBV29-1
d_call: -
clone_size: -
j_call: TRBJ2-7
cdr3_nt: TGCAGCGTCGTACAGGCCTCCTACGAGCAGTACTTC
cdr3_aa: CSVVQASYEQYF

v_call: TRBV5-6
d_call: -
clone_size: -
j_call: TRBJ1-1
cdr3_nt: TGTGCCAGCAGCATCACAGAGAACACTGAAGCTTTCTTT
cdr3_aa: CASSITENTEAFF

v_call: TRBV2
d_call: TRBD2
clone_size: -
j_call: TRBJ2-3
cdr3_nt: TGTGCCAGCACCATCCGACTAGCGGGAGATACAGATACGCAGTATTTT
cdr3_aa: CASTIRLAGDTDTQYF

v_call: TRBV6-5
d_call: -
clone_size: -
j_call: TRBJ1-2
cdr3_nt: TGTGCCAGCCGAGGGGGTTGGAACTATGGCTACACCTTC
cdr3_aa: CASRGGWNYGYTF

v_call: TRBV29-1
d_call: TRBD1
clone_size: -
j_call: TRBJ1-1
cdr3_nt: TGCAGCGTTGTAGGGGGCAGTACTGAAGCTTTCTTT
cdr3_aa: CSVVGGSTEAFF

v_call: TRBV11-2
d_call: -
clone_size: few
j_call: TRBJ1-1
cdr3_nt: TGTGCCAGCAGCTTAGTCGTGGCCACTGAAGCTTTCTTT
cdr3_aa: CASSLVVATEAFF

v_call: TRBV9
d_call: TRBD1
clone_size: -
j_call: TRBJ1-1
cdr3_nt: TGTGCCAGCAGCGTATATGACAGGGGAATCATGAACACTGAAGCTTTCTTT
cdr3_aa: CASSVYDRGIMNTEAFF

v_call: TRBV27
d_call: TRBD1
clone_size: -
j_call: TRBJ1-1
cdr3_nt: TGTGCCAGCAGTGGGGACAGGCGGAACACTGAAGCTTTCTTT
cdr3_aa: CASSGDRRNTEAFF

v_call: TRBV7-9
d_call: -
clone_size: few
j_call: TRBJ1-3
cdr3_nt: TGTGCCAGCGAGAGAAGCTCTGGAAACACCATATATTTT
cdr3_aa: CASERSSGNTIYF

v_call: TRBV28
d_call: -
clone_size: few
j_call: TRBJ2-6
cdr3_nt: TGTGCCAGCAGTCTAGGGGGTTCTGGGGCCAACGTCCTGACTTTC
cdr3_aa: CASSLGGSGANVLTF

v_call: TRBV5-6
d_call: -
clone_size: once
j_call: TRBJ2-5
cdr3_nt: TGTGCCAGCAGCTTAATCAGCCAAGAGACCCAGTACTTC
cdr3_aa: CASSLISQETQYF

v_call: TRBV7-2
d_call: TRBD2
clone_size: few
j_call: TRBJ2-3
cdr3_nt: TGTGCCAGCAGCTTAGCGAGCCCCAGGGCTAGCGGGAGGACAGATACGCAGTATTTT
cdr3_aa: CASSLASPRASGRTDTQYF

v_call: TRBV27
d_call: -
clone_size: -
j_call: TRBJ1-2
cdr3_nt: TGTGCCAGCAGCTCGGCTGCGGAAGCCTATGGCTACACCTTC
cdr3_aa: CASSSAAEAYGYTF

v_call: TRBV7-9
d_call: TRBD1
clone_size: -
j_call: TRBJ1-2
cdr3_nt: TGTGCCAGCAGCCCACAGGGGGACTATGGCTACACCTTC
cdr3_aa: CASSPQGDYGYTF

v_call: TRBV9
d_call: TRBD1
clone_size: -
j_call: TRBJ1-2
cdr3_nt: TGTGCCAGCAGCAGCCAGACAGGGTTACGCTATGGCTACACCTTC
cdr3_aa: CASSSQTGLRYGYTF

v_call: TRBV12-5
d_call: TRBD1
clone_size: -
j_call: TRBJ1-5
cdr3_nt: TGTGCTAGTGGTTCCGGACAGGGCAATCAGCCCCAGCATTTT
cdr3_aa: CASGSGQGNQPQHF

v_call: TRBV29-1
d_call: TRBD1
clone_size: -
j_call: TRBJ2-2
cdr3_nt: TGCAGCGGGGGGCCGGGACAGGGGGCCCCCGGGGAGCTGTTTTTT
cdr3_aa: CSGGPGQGAPGELFF

v_call: TRBV5-6
d_call: TRBD1
clone_size: -
j_call: TRBJ2-7
cdr3_nt: TGTGCCAGCAGCTGGACAGGGCCCTCCTACGAGCAGTACTTC
cdr3_aa: CASSWTGPSYEQYF

v_call: TRBV7-9
d_call: -
clone_size: -
j_call: TRBJ2-1
cdr3_nt: TGTGCCAGCAGCTTCATCCTTCTGCAGGACAATGAGCAGTTCTTC
cdr3_aa: CASSFILLQDNEQFF

v_call: TRBV19
d_call: TRBD1
clone_size: -
j_call: TRBJ2-2
cdr3_nt: TGTGCCAGTATACGGGACAGGGCTGGAACCGGGGAGCTGTTTTTT
cdr3_aa: CASIRDRAGTGELFF

v_call: TRBV7-2
d_call: TRBD2
clone_size: -
j_call: TRBJ2-3
cdr3_nt: TGTGCCAGCAGCACGGCTAGCGGGGGAAGCACAGATACGCAGTATTTT
cdr3_aa: CASSTASGGSTDTQYF

v_call: TRBV5-8
d_call: -
clone_size: -
j_call: TRBJ2-1
cdr3_nt: TGTGCCAGCAGCCATCCTATCACTAGCAGTGCGTCCAATGAGCAGTTCTTC
cdr3_aa: CASSHPITSSASNEQFF

v_call: TRBV5-1
d_call: -
clone_size: few
j_call: TRBJ1-1
cdr3_nt: TGCGCCAGCAGCTTTGGGGCAGGGGCGACTTACACTGAAGCTTTCTTT
cdr3_aa: CASSFGAGATYTEAFF

v_call: TRBV25-1
d_call: TRBD1
clone_size: -
j_call: TRBJ1-4
cdr3_nt: TGTGCCAGCAACGAGGGGGCAGGCCCGTTGGAAAAACTGTTTTTT
cdr3_aa: CASNEGAGPLEKLFF

v_call: TRBV5-1
d_call: -
clone_size: -
j_call: TRBJ1-1
cdr3_nt: TGCGCCAGCAGCTTGGCCAAACCCTTCAGTGAAGCTTTCTTT
cdr3_aa: CASSLAKPFSEAFF

v_call: TRBV5-6
d_call: TRBD2
clone_size: -
j_call: TRBJ2-7
cdr3_nt: TGTGCCAGCAGCTTTGGCCCGACTAGCGGGGCTTCGTACGAGCAGTACTTC
cdr3_aa: CASSFGPTSGASYEQYF

v_call: TRBV12-5
d_call: -
clone_size: -
j_call: TRBJ2-2
cdr3_nt: TGTGCTAGTGGCGGTAGCCGCTCGGGAACCGGGGAGCTGTTTTTT
cdr3_aa: CASGGSRSGTGELFF

v_call: TRBV11-2
d_call: -
clone_size: -
j_call: TRBJ2-1
cdr3_nt: TGTGCCAGCAGCTCGTCTGTGCGGGGAAATGAGCAGTTCTTC
cdr3_aa: CASSSSVRGNEQFF

v_call: TRBV5-1
d_call: -
clone_size: -
j_call: TRBJ2-5
cdr3_nt: TGCGCCAGCAGCGCCCGAGGGTTTGGGGAGACCCAGTACTTC
cdr3_aa: CASSARGFGETQYF